Given below is one TCR beta chain in context. Antigen specificity is unknown. Profiled with immunoSEQ multiplex PCR; TCRdb holds only in-frame clones, not every one. The sample lists roughly 300,000 clones; approximately 86% were seen once. The treatment here: 19 received Ad26.COV2.S at low or high dose, single or two shots; several received placebo; per-sample allocation not given. Material that was analyzed had been drawn on day 63 after the first vaccine or placebo injection. The shot given was an Ad26 vector that makes Wuhan-strain SARS-CoV-2 spike. The sample comes from a study of Ad26.COV2.S vaccination and SARS-CoV-2 variants. Whole-study context: The Ad26.COV2.S arm of the COV1001 trial was where the donor was placed. Once, or twice with 56 days between doses, Ad26.COV2.S was given intramuscularly. Study results and caveats: Substantial breadth was reportedly displayed by spike-specific CD8+ and CD4+ T cell responses after vaccination.

Germline V gene sequence: CDR1 ENHRY, CDR2 SYGVKD. The V gene end was trimmed by 5 bases and the J gene end by 3 bases; junction bases not matched to a gene: 9. The CDR3 consists of 15 residues. This material consisted of peripheral blood, taken in a trial of Ad26.COV2.S vaccine versus placebo. The J gene is TRBJ1-1, the V gene TRBV10-3, with 7 bases matching TRBD1. This clonotype was obtained from a person aged 18-65 years who received the Ad26.COV2.S COVID-19 vaccine or a placebo. The CDR3 reads CAISNRDSPYTEAFF. DNA for the CDR3: TGTGCCATCAGTAACCGGGACAGTCCTTACACTGAAGCTTTCTTT.